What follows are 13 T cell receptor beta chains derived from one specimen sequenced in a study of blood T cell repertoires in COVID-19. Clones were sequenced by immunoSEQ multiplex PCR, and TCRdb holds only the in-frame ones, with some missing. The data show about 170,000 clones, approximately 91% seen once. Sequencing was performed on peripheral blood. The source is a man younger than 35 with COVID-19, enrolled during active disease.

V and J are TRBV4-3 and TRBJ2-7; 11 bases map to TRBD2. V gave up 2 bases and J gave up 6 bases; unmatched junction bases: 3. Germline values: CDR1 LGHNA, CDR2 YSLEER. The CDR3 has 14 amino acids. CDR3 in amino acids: CASSQHSGRVEQYF. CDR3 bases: TGCGCCAGCAGCCAACATAGCGGGAGGGTCGAGCAGTACTTC.

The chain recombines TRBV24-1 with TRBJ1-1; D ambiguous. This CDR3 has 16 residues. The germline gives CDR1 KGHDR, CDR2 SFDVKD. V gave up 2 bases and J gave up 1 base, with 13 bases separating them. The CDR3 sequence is CATSDSASTSNTEAFF. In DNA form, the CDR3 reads TGTGCCACCAGTGATTCCGCATCGACTTCGAACACTGAAGCTTTCTTT.

In DNA form, the CDR3 reads TGTGCCAGTAGTATGGGACAGGCTTCCTACGAGCAGTACTTC. Protein product: CASSMGQASYEQYF. The chain employs TRBV19 and TRBJ2-7, with 8 bases lining up with TRBD1. CDR1 is LNHDA and CDR2 is SQIVND in the germline V gene (reference sequence). The CDR3 runs to 14 residues. V lost 3 bases, J lost 1 base, and 2 bases stayed unmatched.

The chain's CDR3 is CASSIRTGPTGNTIYF. The CDR3 DNA follows: TGTGCCAGCAGCATTCGGACAGGACCGACTGGAAACACCATATATTTT. The rearrangement joins TRBV9 to TRBJ1-3; the match to TRBD1 covers 7 bases. The ends lost 4 bases at V and 2 bases at J; junction bases unmatched: 9. The CDR3 extends over 16 amino acids. CDR1 and CDR2 (germline): SGDLS, YYNGEE.

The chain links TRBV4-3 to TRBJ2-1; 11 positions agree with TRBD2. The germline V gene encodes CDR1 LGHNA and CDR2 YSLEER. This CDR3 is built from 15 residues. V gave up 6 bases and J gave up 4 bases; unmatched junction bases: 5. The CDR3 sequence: CASSPRTSGYNEQFF. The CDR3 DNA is TGCGCCAGCAGTCCTAGGACTAGCGGGTACAATGAGCAGTTCTTC.

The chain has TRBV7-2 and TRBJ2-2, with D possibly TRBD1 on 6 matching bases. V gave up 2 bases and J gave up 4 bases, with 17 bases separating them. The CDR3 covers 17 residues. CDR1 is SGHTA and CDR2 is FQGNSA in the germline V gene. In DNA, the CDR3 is TGTGCCAGCAGCTTATCCCCGACAGGACATTTCACCGGGGAGCTGTTTTTT. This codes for CASSLSPTGHFTGELFF.

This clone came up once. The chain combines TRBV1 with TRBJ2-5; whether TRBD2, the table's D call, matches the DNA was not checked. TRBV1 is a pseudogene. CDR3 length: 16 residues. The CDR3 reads CTSSKFSGRAWETQYF. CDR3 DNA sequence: TGCACCAGCAGCAAATTTAGCGGGAGGGCTTGGGAGACCCAGTACTTC.

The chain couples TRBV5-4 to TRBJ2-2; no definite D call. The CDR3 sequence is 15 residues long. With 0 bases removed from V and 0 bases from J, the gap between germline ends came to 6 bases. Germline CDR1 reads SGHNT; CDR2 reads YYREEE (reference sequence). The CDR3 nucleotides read TGTGCCAGCAGCTTGGGCAGGTCGAACACCGGGGAGCTGTTTTTT. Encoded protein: CASSLGRSNTGELFF.

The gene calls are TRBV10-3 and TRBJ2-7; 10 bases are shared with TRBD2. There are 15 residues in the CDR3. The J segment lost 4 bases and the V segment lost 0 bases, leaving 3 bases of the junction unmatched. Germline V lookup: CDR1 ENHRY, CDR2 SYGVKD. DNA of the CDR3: TGTGCCATCAGTGAGTCTGCTAGCGGGAGATACGAGCAGTACTTC. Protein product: CAISESASGRYEQYF.

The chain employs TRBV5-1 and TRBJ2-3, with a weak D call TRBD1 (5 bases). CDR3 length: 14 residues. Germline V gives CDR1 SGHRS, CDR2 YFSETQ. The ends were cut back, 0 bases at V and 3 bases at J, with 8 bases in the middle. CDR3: CASSLVAGTDTQYF. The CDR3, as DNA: TGCGCCAGCAGCTTGGTAGCAGGGACAGATACGCAGTATTTT.

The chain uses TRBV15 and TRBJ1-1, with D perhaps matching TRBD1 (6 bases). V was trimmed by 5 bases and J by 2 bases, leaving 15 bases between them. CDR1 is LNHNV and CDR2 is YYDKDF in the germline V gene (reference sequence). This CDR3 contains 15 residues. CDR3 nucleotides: TGTGCCACCAGCGGTCGACGGGGGGCCAACACTGAAGCTTTCTTT. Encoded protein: CATSGRRGANTEAFF.

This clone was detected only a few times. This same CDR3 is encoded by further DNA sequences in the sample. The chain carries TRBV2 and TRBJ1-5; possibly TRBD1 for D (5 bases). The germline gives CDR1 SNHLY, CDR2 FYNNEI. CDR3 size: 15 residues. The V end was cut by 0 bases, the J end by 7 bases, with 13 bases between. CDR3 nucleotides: TGTGCCAGCAGTGAAGCGCGAGGGGCGGGACAGCCCCAGCATTTT. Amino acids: CASSEARGAGQPQHF.

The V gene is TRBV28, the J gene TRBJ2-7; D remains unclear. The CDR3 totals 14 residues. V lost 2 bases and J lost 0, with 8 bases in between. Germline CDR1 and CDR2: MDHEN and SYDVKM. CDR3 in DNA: TGTGCCAGCAGTTTAGGGCACTTCTCCTACGAGCAGTACTTC. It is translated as CASSLGHFSYEQYF.